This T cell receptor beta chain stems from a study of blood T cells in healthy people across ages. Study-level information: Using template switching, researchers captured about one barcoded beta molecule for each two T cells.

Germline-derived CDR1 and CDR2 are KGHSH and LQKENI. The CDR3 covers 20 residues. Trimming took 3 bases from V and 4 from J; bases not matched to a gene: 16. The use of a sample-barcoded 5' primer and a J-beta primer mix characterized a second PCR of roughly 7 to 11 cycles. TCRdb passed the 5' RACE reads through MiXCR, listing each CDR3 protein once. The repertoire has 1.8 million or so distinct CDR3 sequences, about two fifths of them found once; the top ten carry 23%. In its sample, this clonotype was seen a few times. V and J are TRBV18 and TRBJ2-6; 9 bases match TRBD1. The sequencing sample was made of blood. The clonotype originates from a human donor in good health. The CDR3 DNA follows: TGTGCCAGCTCACCTTACATTGCCGGGACAGGGAGTCCGGGGGCCAACGTCCTGACTTTC. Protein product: CASSPYIAGTGSPGANVLTF. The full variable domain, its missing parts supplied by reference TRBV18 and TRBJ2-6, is NAGVMQNPRHLVRRRGQEARLRCSPMKGHSHVYWYRQLPEEGLKFMVYLQKENIIDESGMPKERFSAEFPKEGPSILRIQQVVRGDSAAYFCASSPYIAGTGSPGANVLTFGAGSRLTVL.